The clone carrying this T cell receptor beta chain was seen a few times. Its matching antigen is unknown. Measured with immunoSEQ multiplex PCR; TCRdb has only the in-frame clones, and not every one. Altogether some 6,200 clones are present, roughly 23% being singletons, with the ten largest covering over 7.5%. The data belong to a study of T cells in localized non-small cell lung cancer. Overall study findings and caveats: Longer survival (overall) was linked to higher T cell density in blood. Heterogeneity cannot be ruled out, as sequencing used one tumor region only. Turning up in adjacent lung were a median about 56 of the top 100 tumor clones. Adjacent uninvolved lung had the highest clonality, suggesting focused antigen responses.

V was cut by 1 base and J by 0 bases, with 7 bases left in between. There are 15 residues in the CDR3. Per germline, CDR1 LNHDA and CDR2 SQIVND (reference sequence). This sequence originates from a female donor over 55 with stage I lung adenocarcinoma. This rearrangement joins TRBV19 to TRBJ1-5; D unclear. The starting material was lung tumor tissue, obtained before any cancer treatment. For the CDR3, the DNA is TGTGCCAGTAGTATAGTATCCGGTAGCAATCAGCCCCAGCATTTT. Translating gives CASSIVSGSNQPQHF.